A few counts support the clone carrying this T cell receptor beta chain. The antigen is undetermined. The CDR3 contains 13 residues. Trimming pared 3 bases from V and 10 bases from J, leaving 17 bases between. From germline, CDR1 is SGHRS and CDR2 YFSETQ. The data originate from a study of identical twins. In TCRdb, the 5' RACE reads were re-called with MiXCR into one record per CDR3 protein. The data contain 450,000 or so distinct CDR3 sequences, approximately 15% of them singletons. Study findings and constraints: Cross-sectional statistics underpinned the conclusions; the same donors were not followed.

A further study also used this sample, focusing on yellow fever vaccine responses in identical twins.

The chain has TRBV5-1 and TRBJ2-7, with TRBD2 as a possible D gene (7 bases). The sequenced sample was CD4+ T cells sorted from blood. This TCR came from a woman in her late teens or twenties in good health. In nucleotides, the CDR3 is TGCGCCAGCAGCTCGGAAATCGGGGGGCCACAGTACTTC. Translating it yields CASSSEIGGPQYF. Together with reference TRBV5-1 and TRBJ2-7, the CDR3 gives the full variable domain: KAGVTQTPRYLIKTRGQQVTLSCSPISGHRSVSWYQQTPGQGLQFLFEYFSETQRNKGNFPGRFSGRQFSNSRSEMNVSTLELGDSALYLCASSSEIGGPQYFGPGTRLTVT.